The 5 T cell receptor beta chains listed next were all sequenced from one sample in a study of post-analysis software for immune sequencing data (dated by TCRdb to about 2015). Overall study results and their limits: Significantly higher frequencies in patients than in controls were found for roughly 5 TRBV segments, including TRBV5-6, TRBV5-1 and TRBV20-1.

Antigens of these TCRs are unknown. To prepare the library, PCR was applied. The instrument given in TCRdb is Illumina HiSeq 2500. Unique molecular identifiers were incorporated into TCR beta cDNA libraries to reduce PCR and sequencing biases. TCRdb took the public reads, trimmed them with fastp at Q25, ran MiXCR for clone calling and kept in-frame beta chains. Duplicate CDR3 protein sequences are folded into a single record with the most common DNA and genes. The sample table holds 650,000 to 850,000 distinct CDR3 sequences, of which approximately 44% were seen once. The ten largest clones represent around 4.7% of the sample. Sequenced input: blood. The receptors shown here come from a girl between 10 and 17 years old with multiple sclerosis.

The chain carries TRBV29-1 and TRBJ2-1; weak D call: TRBD1 (5 bases). V lost 8 bases to trimming and J lost 6 bases, with 11 bases between them. This CDR3 has 11 amino acids. Germline CDR1 SQVTM, CDR2 ANQGSEA. CDR3 protein: CSLTGANEQFF. As DNA, the CDR3 is TGCAGCTTAACAGGAGCCAATGAGCAGTTCTTC.

A few counts support this clonotype. The chain joins TRBV4-3 to TRBJ2-3; unclear D gene. The CDR3 loop spans 15 amino acids. V dropped 0 bases and J dropped 3 bases, with 10 bases sitting between them. CDR1 is LGHNA, CDR2 YSLEER, per germline. CDR3 in amino acids: CASSQDGQPTDTQYF. Here the CDR3 DNA reads TGCGCCAGCAGCCAAGACGGGCAGCCGACAGATACGCAGTATTTT.

With regard to this clonotype: At one end, the junction sequence differs from germline, possibly due to a read error. The chain carries TRBV4-3 and TRBJ2-5; possible D gene TRBD2, 5 bases. There are 15 residues in the CDR3. Germline values: CDR1 LGHNA, CDR2 YSLEER. The CDR3 is CASSQEVEATYEQHF. The CDR3 DNA is TGCGCCAGCAGCCAAGAGGTGGAGGCAACTTACGAGCAGCACTTC.

This chain links TRBV29-1 with TRBJ1-4, with D possibly being TRBD1 (6 bases). The ends were cut back, 6 bases at V and 4 bases at J, with 21 bases in the middle. The germline V gene encodes CDR1 SQVTM and CDR2 ANQGSEA. The CDR3 extends over 16 amino acids. The CDR3 loop is CSVPVVFGDNNEKLFF. The CDR3 DNA sequence: TGCAGCGTGCCCGTGGTGTTCGGGGACAATAATGAAAAACTGTTTTTT.

The rearrangement links TRBV27 to TRBJ1-1, with D perhaps matching TRBD1 (5 bases). The CDR3 is made up of 14 amino acids. Germline CDR1 reads MNHEY; CDR2 reads SMNVEV (reference sequence). The V end lost 2 bases, the J end lost 2 bases, and 9 bases lay between the germline ends. The CDR3 reads CASSLGGYNTEAFF. The DNA of the CDR3 is TGTGCCAGCAGTTTAGGGGGATATAACACTGAAGCTTTCTTT.